This T cell receptor (beta chain) was sequenced during a study of blood T cells in healthy people across ages. The use of a sample-barcoded 5' primer and a J-beta primer mix characterized a second PCR of 7 to 11 cycles. Each cDNA molecule carried a tag from a template-switch adaptor that contained 12 random nucleotides. Each CDR3 protein is one row after TCRdb ran MiXCR on the 5' RACE reads. This table holds about 1,000,000 distinct CDR3 sequences, less than 50% found once. The CDR3 is 15 residues long. V was trimmed by 2 bases and J by 4 bases, leaving 10 bases between them. From germline, CDR1 is SGHDT and CDR2 YYEEEE. This clonotype has just a few counts.

Input material: blood. This chain joins TRBV5-6 and TRBJ2-6; D is unresolved. This TCR was sampled from a woman aged 55-75 years in good health. In DNA form, the CDR3 reads TGTGCCAGCAGCTTTAGGGTGGCCGGGGCCAACGTCCTGACTTTC. It codes for CASSFRVAGANVLTF.